This section outlines one T cell receptor beta chain sequence together with its context. Antigen specificity is unknown. From the germline J gene comes the end of the CDR3, since the read stops 3 residues before it. Germline loops: CDR1 MDHEN, CDR2 SYDVKM. This CDR3 contains 14 residues. Trimming removed 7 bases at V and 4 bases at J, with 16 bases between. This sample stems from a study of T cells in women clearing cervical HPV infection. The study, taken as a whole, reports: Associations may precede or follow infection; HPV-specific or memory T cells were not isolated. Each sample's T-cell count was unknown, possibly confounding richness.

The method was immunoSEQ multiplex PCR; TCRdb's version includes in-frame clones alone and lacks a portion of them. There are tens of thousands of clones in the sample, with less than 6.5% held by the top ten. MY09/MY11 PCR detected cervical HPV DNA; dot-blot assigned genotypes. This clonotype was obtained from a woman between 18 and 75 years old with a cervical HPV16 infection that either progressed to CIN3+ or cleared (not recorded which). J is TRBJ2-5 and V is TRBV28; D not resolved. Sequencing was carried out using blood buffy coat. The CDR3: CASKTSAVPETQYF. The DNA read from the CDR3 is TGTGCCAGCAAAACCTCTGCGGTCCCAGAGACC.